This T cell receptor beta chain was documented in a study of blood T cells in healthy people across ages. With 8 bases clipped from V and 5 bases from J, the junction kept 11 bases outside the gene matches. This CDR3 spans 15 amino acids. Germline V gene lookup returns CDR1 WSHSY and CDR2 SAAADI. This clonotype was picked up many times. Next came a second PCR, run for about 6 to 11 cycles, which used a sample-barcoded 5' primer along with a J-beta primer mix. Each CDR3 protein gets one entry after TCRdb re-called the 5' RACE reads with MiXCR. The sample lists approximately 1,000,000 distinct CDR3 sequences; 35% to 40% were seen once.

This chain joins TRBV10-2 and TRBJ2-5, with 10 bases lining up with TRBD2. Sequenced sample: blood. The TCR was taken from a young man in good health. CDR3 sequence: CASRTSGESEETQYF. CDR3 DNA sequence: TGCGCCAGCCGGACTAGCGGTGAATCCGAGGAGACCCAGTACTTC.